This TCR beta chain derives from a study of CD8 T cells in ankylosing spondylitis. The CDR3 is 14 amino acids. After removal of 2 bases from V and 5 bases from J, the junction contained 4 bases not matched to a gene. Germline CDR1 DFQATT, CDR2 SNEGSKA (reference sequence). From the 5' RACE reads, TCRdb called clonotypes with MiXCR, one entry per CDR3 protein. The sample consists of approximately 500,000 distinct CDR3 sequences, roughly 12% of them appearing once. Regarding the study as a whole: Blood from ankylosing spondylitis patients appeared to carry a characteristic roughly 8-variant TCR beta motif.

The table lists this clonotype with many counts. Its antigen is currently unknown. The V gene is TRBV20-1, the J gene TRBJ2-5; 11 bases line up with TRBD2. Input material: blood, either unsorted or a sorted T cell fraction (not recorded which). The sequence was obtained from a male donor with ankylosing spondylitis. The CDR3 loop is CSARQLAGVETQYF. The CDR3 bases are TGCAGTGCTAGACAACTAGCGGGAGTTGAGACCCAGTACTTC.